The clone carrying this T cell receptor beta chain was detected a few times. Its antigen is not known. This record comes from a study of beta chain features in type 1 diabetes. Findings and caveats of the study: Whether TCRB rearrangement is influenced by HLA type went unresolved here. PCR might pick shorter templates more often, in the same way for patients and controls. Cells that show high TCR expression could be over-represented by cDNA sequencing. A moderate, significant TCRB CDR3 shortening appeared in type 1 diabetes across four CD4+ subsets.

Expressed TCRB transcripts got sequenced, as all isolated RNA was reverse transcribed. This table comes from immunoSEQ multiplex PCR, and its TCRdb copy is limited to in-frame clones, with some not included. The sample lists around 250,000 clones, more than 65% occurring once. This clonotype was sampled from a man in his thirties or forties in good health. Sequences were obtained from naive CD4+ T cells from blood.

In DNA, the CDR3 is TGTGCCTGGAGTGCCTCAAGGGTGACAGGGAGGTACACAGATACGCAGTATTTT. Amino acid sequence: CAWSASRVTGRYTDTQYF. The chain combines TRBV30 with TRBJ2-3; a possible D gene is TRBD1 (7 bases). Trimming left V 1 base short and J 2 bases short, with 22 bases between. Germline CDR1 reads GTSNPN; CDR2 reads SVGIG (reference sequence). The CDR3 has 18 amino acids.